The rows below give T cell receptor beta chains drawn from one sample of a study of cytomegalovirus exposure and HLA in healthy donors. Produced via immunoSEQ multiplex PCR; TCRdb's table is partial and in-frame only. The sample includes about 130,000 clones, 74% of them seen just once. The sample consisted of PBMCs. The origin of the receptors is a woman between 50 and 59 years old in good health and CMV-seropositive. Both conserved end residues are part of each CDR3. D genes are given only for firm matches. A clone size is listed for some rows: how often the clone was seen (once, few, many), or a class if it is expanded.

J	V	size	D	DNA	CDR3
TRBJ1-6	TRBV2	.	.	TGTGCCAGCAGTGTTTGGGGAGGGTATGCTTCACCCCTCCACTTT	CASSVWGGYASPLHF
TRBJ2-5	TRBV30	few	TRBD2	TGTGCCTGGAGCCGACTAGCGGGGGGGGAGACCCAGTACTTC	CAWSRLAGGETQYF
TRBJ2-7	TRBV25-1	.	.	TGTGCCAGCAGCAAAACAGGGCGCCTGTCCTACGAGCAGTACTTC	CASSKTGRLSYEQYF
TRBJ1-4	TRBV19	.	.	TGTGCCAGTAGTCCTCACTTGGTTGCTAATGAAAAACTGTTTTTT	CASSPHLVANEKLFF
TRBJ2-3	TRBV11-3	.	TRBD2	TGTGCCAGCAGCTCAATAGCGGGGGGCACAGATACGCAGTATTTT	CASSSIAGGTDTQYF
TRBJ2-3	TRBV11-2	once	.	TGTGCCAGCAGCTTAGCCCCTTTAAAAACGGGGTACACAGATACGCAGTATTTT	CASSLAPLKTGYTDTQYF
TRBJ1-2	TRBV19	.	TRBD1	TGTGCCAGTAGTGGACAGGGATCCAACTATGGCTACACCTTC	CASSGQGSNYGYTF
TRBJ2-5	TRBV9	.	.	TGTGCCAGCAGCGTTAACTTGGGGCTACAAGAGACCCAGTACTTC	CASSVNLGLQETQYF
TRBJ1-2	TRBV4-1	.	TRBD1	TGCGCCAGCAGCCAAGTGGGGACAGGGTTAGTTTATGGCTACACCTTC	CASSQVGTGLVYGYTF
TRBJ2-3	TRBV7-9	few	.	TGTGCCAGCAGCTTAGCGCACGGAGATACGCAGTATTTT	CASSLAHGDTQYF
TRBJ2-1	TRBV7-2	once	TRBD1	TGTGCCAGCAGCCCGACAGGGAACAATGAGCAGTTCTTC	CASSPTGNNEQFF
TRBJ1-5	TRBV27	.	.	TGTGCCAGCAGTTTACAATTGCGTCAGCCCCAGCATTTT	CASSLQLRQPQHF